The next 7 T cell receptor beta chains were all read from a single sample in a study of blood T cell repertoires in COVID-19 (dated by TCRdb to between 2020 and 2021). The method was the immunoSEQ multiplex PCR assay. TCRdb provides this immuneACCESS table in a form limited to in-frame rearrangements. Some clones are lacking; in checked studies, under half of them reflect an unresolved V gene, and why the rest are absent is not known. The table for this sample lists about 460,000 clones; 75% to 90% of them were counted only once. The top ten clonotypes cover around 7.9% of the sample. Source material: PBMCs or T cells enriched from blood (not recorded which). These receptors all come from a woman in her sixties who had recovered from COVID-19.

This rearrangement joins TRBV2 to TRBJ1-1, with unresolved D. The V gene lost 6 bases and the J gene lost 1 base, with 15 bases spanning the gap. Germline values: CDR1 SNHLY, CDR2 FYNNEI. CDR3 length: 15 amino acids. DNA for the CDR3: TGTGCCAGCAGGGGCTTGCCGGTGGGGAACACTGAAGCTTTCTTT. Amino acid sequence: CASRGLPVGNTEAFF.

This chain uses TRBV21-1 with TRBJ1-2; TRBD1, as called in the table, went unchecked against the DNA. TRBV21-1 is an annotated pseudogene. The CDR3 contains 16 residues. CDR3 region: CASSKTPGQGLWGYTF. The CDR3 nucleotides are TGTGCCAGCAGCAAGACTCCGGGACAGGGGCTCTGGGGCTACACCTTC.

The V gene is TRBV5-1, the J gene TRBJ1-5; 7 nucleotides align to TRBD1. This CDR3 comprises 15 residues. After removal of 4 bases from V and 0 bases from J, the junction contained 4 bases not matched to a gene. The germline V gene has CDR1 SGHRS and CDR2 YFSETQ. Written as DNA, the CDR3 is TGCGCCAGCAGCCCAGGGGGTATTAGCAATCAGCCCCAGCATTTT. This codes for CASSPGGISNQPQHF.

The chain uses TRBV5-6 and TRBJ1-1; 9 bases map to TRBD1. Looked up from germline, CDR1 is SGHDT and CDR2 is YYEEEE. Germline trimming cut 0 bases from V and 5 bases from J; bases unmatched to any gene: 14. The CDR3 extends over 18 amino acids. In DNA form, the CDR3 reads TGTGCCAGCAGCTTGGTGGGGTGGACAGGGGATTCGTGGACTGAAGCTTTCTTT. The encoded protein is CASSLVGWTGDSWTEAFF.

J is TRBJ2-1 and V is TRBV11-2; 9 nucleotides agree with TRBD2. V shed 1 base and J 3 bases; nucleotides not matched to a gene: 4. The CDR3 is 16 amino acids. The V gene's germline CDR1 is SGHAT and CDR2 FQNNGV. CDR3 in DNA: TGTGCCAGCAGCTTAGCCGCTAGCGGGGTCTACAATGAGCAGTTCTTC. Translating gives CASSLAASGVYNEQFF.

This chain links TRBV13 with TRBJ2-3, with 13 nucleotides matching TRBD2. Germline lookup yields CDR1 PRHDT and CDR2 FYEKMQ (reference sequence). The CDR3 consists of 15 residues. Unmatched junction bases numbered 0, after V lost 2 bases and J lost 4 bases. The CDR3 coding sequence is TGTGCCAGCAGCTTAACTAGCGGGGGGGCAGATACGCAGTATTTT. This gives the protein CASSLTSGGADTQYF.

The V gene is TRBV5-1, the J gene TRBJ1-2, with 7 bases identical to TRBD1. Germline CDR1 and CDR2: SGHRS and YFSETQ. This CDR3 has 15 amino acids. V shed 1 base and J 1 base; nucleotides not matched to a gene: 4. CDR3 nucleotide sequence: TGCGCCAGCAGCTTGCCCGGGACAGATAACTATGGCTACACCTTC. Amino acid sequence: CASSLPGTDNYGYTF.